This entry features one TCR beta chain sequence. What it recognizes is unknown. CD4+ T cells that had been cultured provided DNA sequenced with the Oncomine TCR Beta short-read assay. The source of extracted genomic DNA was cultured CD4+ T cells. Each CDR3 protein is one row after TCRdb ran MiXCR on the PCR reads. This repertoire shows approximately 2,000 distinct CDR3 sequences, approximately 55% found once; its top ten account for roughly 79%. The germline gives CDR1 SGHTA, CDR2 FQGNSA. CDR3 length: 15 residues. The trim removed 5 bases at V and 6 bases at J, leaving 9 bases unmatched. Treatment meaning: roughly 11-day PBMC culture with coronavirus spike peptide pools or control peptides (ViraFEST assay). Ahead of the COVID-19 pandemic (2011-2018), the CD4+ T cells of the unexposed donor were collected. The data were taken from a study of vaccination and CD4 T cells after COVID-19. Across the study: From HCoV-229E, HCoV-OC43, HCoV-NL63 and SARS-CoV-2, overlapping spike peptides were used to stimulate the cells.

The chain carries TRBV7-2 and TRBJ2-3; 9 bases agree with TRBD1. Sequencing used CD4+ T cells from blood, cultured in vitro. This TCR was sampled from a human donor in good health. This chain's CDR3 is CASSPARTGADTQYF. For the CDR3, the DNA is TGTGCCAGCAGCCCCGCCCGGACAGGGGCCGATACGCAGTATTTT.